One sample yielded the 12 T cell receptor beta chains listed below, sequenced in a study of cytomegalovirus exposure and HLA in healthy donors. PCR was performed using 60 Vbeta and 13 Jbeta primers. Produced via immunoSEQ multiplex PCR; TCRdb's table is partial and in-frame only. The data contain about 160,000 clones, about four fifths of them seen just once; the ten biggest clones take up 8.5%. Sequencing used PBMCs. Every receptor here comes from a male donor in good health and CMV-seropositive.

The chain couples TRBV5-1 to TRBJ1-1, with a possible D match to TRBD1 (5 bases). The V gene's germline CDR1 is SGHRS and CDR2 YFSETQ. Trimming pared 0 bases from V and 4 bases from J, leaving 16 bases between. The CDR3 extends over 16 amino acids. CDR3: CASSLDAGLAVTEAFF. The CDR3, as DNA: TGCGCCAGCAGCTTGGATGCGGGGCTGGCAGTCACTGAAGCTTTCTTT.

This sequence joins TRBV10-2 and TRBJ2-6, with TRBD1 identical over 7 bases. V lost 5 bases, J lost 1 base, and 11 bases stayed unmatched. CDR3 length equals 18 residues. Germline V gene data show CDR1 as WSHSY and CDR2 as SAAADI. CDR3 nucleotides: TGCGCCAGCAGTCCAAGGGACAGACCCCGATCTGGGGCCAACGTCCTGACTTTC. The encoded protein is CASSPRDRPRSGANVLTF.

In regard to this clone: The DNA is omitted, as the CDR3 cannot be located on it reliably, and the CDR3 follows TCRdb's listing. The V gene is TRBV27, the J gene TRBJ2-2; the table assigns TRBD1, which was not confirmed against the DNA. The CDR3 comprises 15 residues, both ends counted. The germline V gene has CDR1 MNHEY and CDR2 SMNVEV (reference sequence). CDR3: CASSFFGQGIGELFF.

The chain couples TRBV9 to TRBJ1-1; TRBD1 is a possible D gene (5 bases). This CDR3 has 16 amino acids. Germline values: CDR1 SGDLS, CDR2 YYNGEE. The germline V and J ends were trimmed by 0 bases and 1 base, with 13 bases remaining between them. The CDR3 DNA sequence: TGTGCCAGCAGCGTAGCTTTCGGGGGTGCGAACACTGAAGCTTTCTTT. It encodes CASSVAFGGANTEAFF.

This clone was recorded only once. V gene TRBV5-6 combines with J gene TRBJ2-2; the match to TRBD1 covers 7 bases. Per the germline V gene, CDR1 is SGHDT and CDR2 is YYEEEE. Trimming removed 3 bases from V and 0 bases from J; junction bases left unmatched: 5. The CDR3 spans 16 residues. This CDR3 reads CASSYKGTANTGELFF. In DNA, the CDR3 is TGTGCCAGCAGCTACAAAGGGACAGCGAACACCGGGGAGCTGTTTTTT.

This chain links TRBV9 with TRBJ1-1; the D gene is possibly TRBD1 (5 bases). Germline V gene sequence: CDR1 SGDLS, CDR2 YYNGEE. The CDR3 is 16 residues long. Trimming cost V 0 bases and J 5 bases, with 17 bases left between them. The CDR3 coding sequence is TGTGCCAGCAGCGTAGAGCCCCGGGGTGGGGGGACTGAAGCTTTCTTT. Protein: CASSVEPRGGGTEAFF.

A few counts support this clone. V and J are TRBV30 and TRBJ2-3; D unclear. The V gene lost 4 bases and the J gene lost 5 bases, with 7 bases spanning the gap. The V gene's germline CDR1 is GTSNPN and CDR2 SVGIG (reference sequence). This CDR3 is built from 11 residues. In DNA form, the CDR3 reads TGTGCCTGGACGCGCGGAGATACGCAGTATTTT. As protein: CAWTRGDTQYF.

The rearrangement links TRBV18 to TRBJ1-1; 7 nucleotides agree with TRBD1. The CDR3 is made up of 13 amino acids. The V gene end was trimmed by 3 bases and the J gene end by 8 bases; junction bases not matched to a gene: 6. From germline, CDR1 is KGHSH and CDR2 LQKENI. The CDR3 loop reads CASSPLTGREAFF. The CDR3 DNA is TGTGCCAGCTCACCGTTGACAGGGAGGGAAGCTTTCTTT.

The genes are TRBV7-9 and TRBJ1-1; 7 nucleotides match TRBD1. With V trimmed by 3 bases and J by 6 bases, 4 bases remained unmatched. The germline CDR1 and CDR2 sequences are SEHNR and FQNEAQ (reference sequence). CDR3 length: 13 residues. The CDR3 bases are TGTGCCAGCAGCTTTGCAGGGGGGCCTGAAGCTTTCTTT. It encodes CASSFAGGPEAFF.

This chain links TRBV25-1 with TRBJ1-2; no firm D call. CDR3 length: 14 residues. Trimming took off 7 bases at V and 4 bases at J, with 16 bases between the two ends. Germline V gene lookup returns CDR1 MGHDK and CDR2 SYGVNS. CDR3 coding DNA: TGTGCCAGCATCCCACTTCCGAGAGTCTATGGCTACACCTTC. Translation gives CASIPLPRVYGYTF.

This clone was counted between two and nine times. CDR3: CASSSASGTNTGELFF. In DNA, the CDR3 is TGTGCCAGCAGCTCAGCTAGCGGGACGAACACCGGGGAGCTGTTTTTT. V is TRBV7-2 and J is TRBJ2-2, with TRBD2 matching 9 bases. The CDR3 is 16 amino acids. The trim removed 4 bases at V and 0 bases at J, leaving 3 bases unmatched. Germline V lookup: CDR1 SGHTA, CDR2 FQGNSA.

V usage is TRBV4-3 and J usage is TRBJ2-1; D may be TRBD2 (6 bases). In germline, CDR1 is LGHNA, CDR2 YSLEER. Trimming took off 0 bases at V and 7 bases at J, with 16 bases between the two ends. The CDR3 sequence is 16 residues long. DNA for the CDR3: TGCGCCAGCAGCCAAGATTCCAAACGGGGGAGGAATGAGCAGTTCTTC. It translates to CASSQDSKRGRNEQFF.